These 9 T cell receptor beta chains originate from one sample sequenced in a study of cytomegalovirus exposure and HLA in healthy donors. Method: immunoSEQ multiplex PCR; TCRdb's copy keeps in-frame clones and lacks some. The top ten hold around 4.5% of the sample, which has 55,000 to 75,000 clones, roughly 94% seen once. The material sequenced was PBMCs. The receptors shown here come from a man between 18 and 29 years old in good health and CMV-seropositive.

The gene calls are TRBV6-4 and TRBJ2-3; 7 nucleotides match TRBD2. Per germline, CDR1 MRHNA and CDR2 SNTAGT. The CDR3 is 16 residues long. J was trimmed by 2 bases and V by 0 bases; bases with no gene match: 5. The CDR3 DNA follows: TGTGCCAGCAGTGACTCAACGGGGGGACCCACAGATACGCAGTATTTT. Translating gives CASSDSTGGPTDTQYF.

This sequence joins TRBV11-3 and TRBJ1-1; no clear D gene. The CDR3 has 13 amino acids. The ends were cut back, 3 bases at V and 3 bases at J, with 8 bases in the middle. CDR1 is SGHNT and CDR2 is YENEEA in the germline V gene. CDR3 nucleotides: TGTGCCAGCAGCTTTGAGGAGTACACTGAAGCTTTCTTT. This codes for CASSFEEYTEAFF.

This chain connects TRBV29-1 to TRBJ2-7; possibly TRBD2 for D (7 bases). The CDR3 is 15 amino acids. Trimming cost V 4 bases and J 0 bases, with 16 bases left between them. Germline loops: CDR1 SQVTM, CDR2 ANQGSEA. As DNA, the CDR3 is TGCAGCGTTGCAGGGGAGGGCGGGAGCTCCTACGAGCAGTACTTC. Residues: CSVAGEGGSSYEQYF.

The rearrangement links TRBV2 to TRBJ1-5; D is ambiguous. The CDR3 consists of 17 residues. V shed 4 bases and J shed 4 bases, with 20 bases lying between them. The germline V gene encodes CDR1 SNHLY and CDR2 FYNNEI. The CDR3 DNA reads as TGTGCCAGCAGTGCCTCCCGGACGGGGAGTGGAAATCAGCCCCAGCATTTT. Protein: CASSASRTGSGNQPQHF.

CDR3 coding DNA: TGTGCCAGTAGTCGCCAGGGGCCACTACTCTATGGCTACACCTTC. It yields the protein CASSRQGPLLYGYTF. The chain employs TRBV19 and TRBJ1-2; weak D call: TRBD1 (6 bases). The CDR3 contains 15 residues. The germline CDR1 and CDR2 sequences are LNHDA and SQIVND (reference sequence). V shed 5 bases and J shed 4 bases, with 17 bases lying between them.

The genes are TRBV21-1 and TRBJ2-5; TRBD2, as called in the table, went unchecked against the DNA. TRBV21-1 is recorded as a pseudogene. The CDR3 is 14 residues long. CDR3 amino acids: CASSKLISKETQYF. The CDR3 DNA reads TGTGCCAGCAGCAAACTAATCTCGAAAGAGACCCAGTACTTC.

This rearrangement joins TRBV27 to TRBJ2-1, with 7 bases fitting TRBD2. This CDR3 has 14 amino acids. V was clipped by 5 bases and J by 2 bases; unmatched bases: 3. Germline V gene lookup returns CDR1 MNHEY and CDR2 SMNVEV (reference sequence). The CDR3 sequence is CASSTSATYNEQFF. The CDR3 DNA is TGTGCCAGCAGTACTAGCGCCACCTACAATGAGCAGTTCTTC.

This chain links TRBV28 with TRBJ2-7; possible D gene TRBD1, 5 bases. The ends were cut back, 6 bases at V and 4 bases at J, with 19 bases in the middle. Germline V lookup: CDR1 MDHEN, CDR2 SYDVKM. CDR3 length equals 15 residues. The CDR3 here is CASRTPVNTGYEQYF. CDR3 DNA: TGTGCCAGCAGGACACCCGTTAACACAGGTTACGAGCAGTACTTC. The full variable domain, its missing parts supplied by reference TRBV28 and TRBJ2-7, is DVKVTQSSRYLVKRTGEKVFLECVQDMDHENMFWYRQDPGLGLRLIYFSYDVKMKEKGDIPEGYSVSREKKERFSLILESASTNQTSMYLCASRTPVNTGYEQYFGPGTRLTVT.

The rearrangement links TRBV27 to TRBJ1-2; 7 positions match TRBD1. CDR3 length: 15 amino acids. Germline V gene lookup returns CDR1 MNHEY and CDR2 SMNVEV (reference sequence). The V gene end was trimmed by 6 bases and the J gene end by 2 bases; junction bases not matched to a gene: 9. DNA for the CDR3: TGTGCCAGCAGAGCAGGGGGACGGACGAACTATGGCTACACCTTC. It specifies CASRAGGRTNYGYTF.